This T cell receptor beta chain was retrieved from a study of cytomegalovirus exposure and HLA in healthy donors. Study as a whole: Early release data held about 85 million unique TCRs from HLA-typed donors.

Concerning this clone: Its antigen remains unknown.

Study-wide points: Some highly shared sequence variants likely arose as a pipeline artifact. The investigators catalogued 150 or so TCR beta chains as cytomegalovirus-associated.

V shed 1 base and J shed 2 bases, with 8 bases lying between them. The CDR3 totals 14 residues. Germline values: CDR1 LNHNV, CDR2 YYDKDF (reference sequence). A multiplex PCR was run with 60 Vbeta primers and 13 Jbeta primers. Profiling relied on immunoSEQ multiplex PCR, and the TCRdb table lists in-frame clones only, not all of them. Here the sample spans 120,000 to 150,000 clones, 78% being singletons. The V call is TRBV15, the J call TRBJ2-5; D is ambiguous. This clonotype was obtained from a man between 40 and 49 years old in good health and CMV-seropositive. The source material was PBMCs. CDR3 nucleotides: TGTGCCACCAGCAGAGTTCCAGTACAAGAGACCCAGTACTTC. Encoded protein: CATSRVPVQETQYF.